The entry below describes one T cell receptor beta chain. Its specificity is unknown. The entry originates in a study of OX40 agonist ivuxolimab in advanced cancers. As for the study in general: Allowance was made for prior anti-PD-1, anti-PD-L1 or anti-CTLA-4 therapy, and about 40% had some.

Repertoires were generated with immunoSEQ multiplex PCR, while TCRdb's copy carries only in-frame clones and drops some. This table has more than 70,000 clones, more than 75% appearing once. Looked up from germline, CDR1 is SGHVS and CDR2 is FNYEAQ. V was pared by 4 bases and J by 7 bases, with 7 bases between. This CDR3 region has 12 residues. General study results and limits: Clonal expansion among partial responders at 0.1-3.0 mg/kg ranked near the lowest. Averaged across samples, CD8+ T cells carried more expanded clones than CD4+ did.

This chain uses TRBV7-6 with TRBJ2-2; D is uncertain. Sequenced material: CD4+ or CD8+ T cells sorted from blood, taken in a trial of the OX40 agonist ivuxolimab. The receptor was derived from an adult with an advanced solid tumor such as melanoma, head and neck, liver or kidney cancer. CDR3 nucleotide sequence: TGTGCCAGCAGCTCCCAAGTCGGGGAGCTGTTTTTT. This gives the protein CASSSQVGELFF.